This TCR beta chain emerged from a study of T-cell reconstitution after alpha-beta-depleted transplantation in children. The authors prepared the TCRbeta library with unique molecular identifiers. TCRdb recomputed calls from the PCR reads with MiXCR, one row per CDR3 protein. The table has more than 450,000 distinct CDR3 sequences, around 17% seen once; the top ten hold 3% to 3.5%. V was cut by 5 bases and J by 4 bases, with 8 bases left in between. CDR1 and CDR2 (germline): SSHAT, FNYEAQ (reference sequence). CDR3 size: 12 residues. The sample holds many counts of this clonotype. The J gene is TRBJ2-5, the V gene TRBV7-7; D uncertain. Sequencing used PBMCs from the stem cell graft donor, obtained from the stem cell graft. This receptor was taken from a human donor who donated a stem cell graft to a child with acute lymphoblastic leukemia. DNA of the CDR3: TGTGCCAGCAGCCTGAACACAGAGACCCAGTACTTC. Translation gives CASSLNTETQYF.